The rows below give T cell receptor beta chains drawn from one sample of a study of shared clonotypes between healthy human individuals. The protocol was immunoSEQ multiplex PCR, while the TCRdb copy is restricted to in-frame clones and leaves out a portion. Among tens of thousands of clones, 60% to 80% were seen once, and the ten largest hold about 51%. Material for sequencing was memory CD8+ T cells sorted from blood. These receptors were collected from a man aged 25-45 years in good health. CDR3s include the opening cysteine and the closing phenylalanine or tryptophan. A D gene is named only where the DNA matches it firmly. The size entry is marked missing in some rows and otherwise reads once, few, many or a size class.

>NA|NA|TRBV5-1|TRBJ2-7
TGCGCCAGCATGAGTACAGCCAACTACGAGCAGTACTTC
CASMSTANYEQYF
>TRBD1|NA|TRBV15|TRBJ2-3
TGTGCCACTGGACAGGGGGCCGGCACAGATACGCAGTATTTT
CATGQGAGTDTQYF
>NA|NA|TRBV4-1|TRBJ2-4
TGCGCCAGCAGCCAAGAAGAGAATAGGGCCAAAAACATTCAGTACTTC
CASSQEENRAKNIQYF
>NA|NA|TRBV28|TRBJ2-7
TGTGCCAGCTCGTCGGACAGCTACGAGCAGTACTTC
CASSSDSYEQYF
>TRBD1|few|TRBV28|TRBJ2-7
TGTGCCAGCAGCCCAGCAGCCACACCGGGACAGACCTACGAGCAGTACTTC
CASSPAATPGQTYEQYF
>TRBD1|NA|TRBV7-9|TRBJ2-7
TGTGCCAGCAGCCCTACAGGGGACGAGCAGTACTTC
CASSPTGDEQYF
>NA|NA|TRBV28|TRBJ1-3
TGTGCCAGCAGTTTCCTGAAGGGAGGATCTGGAAACACCATATATTTT
CASSFLKGGSGNTIYF
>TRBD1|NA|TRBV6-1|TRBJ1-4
TGTGCCAGCAGTTTACAGGGGACGGATGAAAAACTGTTTTTT
CASSLQGTDEKLFF
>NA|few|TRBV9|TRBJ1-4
TGTGCCAGCAGCGTTAATGATGTAAATGAAAAACTGTTTTTT
CASSVNDVNEKLFF
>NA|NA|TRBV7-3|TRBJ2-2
TGTGCCAGCAGCTTAAGTGGGACCACCGGGGAGCTGTTTTTT
CASSLSGTTGELFF
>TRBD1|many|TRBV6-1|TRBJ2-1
TGTGCCAGCAGTGAAGCCCCGACAGGGGGCTACAATGAGCAGTTCTTC
CASSEAPTGGYNEQFF
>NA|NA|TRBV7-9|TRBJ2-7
TGTGCCAGCAGCTTAGAATGGGGGGTGGCCAGCGAGCAGTACTTC
CASSLEWGVASEQYF
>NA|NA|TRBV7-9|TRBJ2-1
TGTGCCAGCAGCTTAGAATGGGGAACCGGGACCACAAACAATGAGCAGTTCTTC
CASSLEWGTGTTNNEQFF
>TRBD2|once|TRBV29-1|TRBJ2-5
TGCAGCGTTGGTTTTAGCGGGGGGTACCAAGAGACCCAGTACTTC
CSVGFSGGYQETQYF
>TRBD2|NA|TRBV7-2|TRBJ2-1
TGTGCCAGCAGACCCAGACTAGCGGGTCCGTACAATGAGCAGTTCTTC
CASRPRLAGPYNEQFF
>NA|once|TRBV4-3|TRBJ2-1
TGCGCCAGCAGTCCAAGTAGTAGCCCGTGGATTTTGAATGAGCAGTTCTTC
CASSPSSSPWILNEQFF
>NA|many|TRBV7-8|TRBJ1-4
TGTGCCAGCAGCTTAGAGGCGGGGCTCGGGGAAAAACTGTTTTTT
CASSLEAGLGEKLFF
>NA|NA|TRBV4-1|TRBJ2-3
TGCGCCAGCTCTGGGCCCCTCCGGAGCACAGATACGCAGTATTTT
CASSGPLRSTDTQYF
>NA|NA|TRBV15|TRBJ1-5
TGTGCCACCAGCAGAGTAGGGTATCAGCCCCAGCATTTT
CATSRVGYQPQHF
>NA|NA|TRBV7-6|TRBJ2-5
TGTGCCAGCAGCACACGGACAGATGAGACCCAGTACTTC
CASSTRTDETQYF
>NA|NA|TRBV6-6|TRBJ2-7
TGTGCCAGCAGTTACTTAGCCTACGAGCAGTACTTC
CASSYLAYEQYF
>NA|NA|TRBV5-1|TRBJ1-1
TGCGCCAGTGGGAATACTGAAGCTTTCTTT
CASGNTEAFF
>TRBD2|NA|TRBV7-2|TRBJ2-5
TGTGCCAGCAGCTTAAGTGCGGGAGCACCCTCCCAAGAGACCCAGTACTTC
CASSLSAGAPSQETQYF
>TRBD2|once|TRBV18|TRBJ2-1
TGTGCCAGCTCACCACCGAGGACTAGCGGATACAATGAGCAGTTCTTC
CASSPPRTSGYNEQFF
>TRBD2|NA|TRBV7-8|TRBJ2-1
TGTGCCAGCAGCAGAGAGTCGGCGGGAGGGCCTTTTAATGAGCAGTTCTTC
CASSRESAGGPFNEQFF
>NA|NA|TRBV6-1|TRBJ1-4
TGTGCCAGCAGGCCTCTACCAACTAATGAAAAACTGTTTTTT
CASRPLPTNEKLFF
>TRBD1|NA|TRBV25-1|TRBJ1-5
TGTGCCAGCAGTGGTACAGGGGGCCGAGATCAGCCCCAGCATTTT
CASSGTGGRDQPQHF
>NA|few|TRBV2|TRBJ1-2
TGTGCCAGCACGGGGGGTTTCGGCTATGGCTACACCTTC
CASTGGFGYGYTF
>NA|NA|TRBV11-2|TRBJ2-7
TGTGCCAGCACCAAGACGGCCGGGGTACACTACGAGCAGTACTTC
CASTKTAGVHYEQYF
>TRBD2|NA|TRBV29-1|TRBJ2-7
TGCAGCGTTGATGGGCCTTCTGGAGCGGGAGGGGAATACGAGCAGTACTTC
CSVDGPSGAGGEYEQYF
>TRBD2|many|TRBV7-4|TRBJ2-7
TGTGCCAGCGGGGATATGATCCCCGGCCTAGCGGGAGGGCCACAAGTATTCGAGCAGTACTTC
CASGDMIPGLAGGPQVFEQYF
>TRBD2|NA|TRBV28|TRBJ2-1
TGTGCCAGCAGTTTCGCGGGCAACCTCGGGGGGGAGCAGTTCTTC
CASSFAGNLGGEQFF
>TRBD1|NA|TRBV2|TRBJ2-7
TGTGCCAGCAATGGACAGGGCCCCTACGAGCAGTACTTC
CASNGQGPYEQYF
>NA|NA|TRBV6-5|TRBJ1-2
TGTGCCAGCAGCCCGGGACTGACCTATGGCTACACCTTC
CASSPGLTYGYTF
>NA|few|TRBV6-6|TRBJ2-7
TGTGCCAGCAGTCCTACAGGGTCCTACGAGCAGTACTTC
CASSPTGSYEQYF
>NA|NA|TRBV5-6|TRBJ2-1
TGTGCCAGCAGCTTTGGGGGAGGCCACTCCTACAATGAGCAGTTCTTC
CASSFGGGHSYNEQFF
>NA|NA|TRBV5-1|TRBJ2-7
TGCGCCAGCAGCCCCCAGGGGGGACACTCCTACGAGCAGTACTTC
CASSPQGGHSYEQYF
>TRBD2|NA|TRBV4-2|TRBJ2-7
TGTGCCAGCAGCCAGACTAGCGGGTCCTCCTACGAGCAGTACTTC
CASSQTSGSSYEQYF
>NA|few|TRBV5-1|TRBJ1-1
TGCGCCAGCAGCCTCAACAGGCAGAACACTGAAGCTTTCTTT
CASSLNRQNTEAFF
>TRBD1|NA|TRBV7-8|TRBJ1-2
TGTGCCAGCAGCCGAGAGACAGGGTCTAACTATGGCTACACCTTC
CASSRETGSNYGYTF
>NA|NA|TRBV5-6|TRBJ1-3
TGTGCCAGCGGAATATCTGGAAACACCATATATTTT
CASGISGNTIYF
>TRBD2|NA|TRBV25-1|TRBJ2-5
TGTGCCAGCAATCGAGCTAGCGGACAAGAGACCCAGTACTTC
CASNRASGQETQYF
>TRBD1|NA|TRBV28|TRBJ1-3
TGTGCCAGCACCTTGCGACCGGGACAGATGGTGAACACCATATATTTT
CASTLRPGQMVNTIYF
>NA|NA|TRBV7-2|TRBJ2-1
TGTGCCAGCAGCTTAACAGCCTACAATGAGCAGTTCTTC
CASSLTAYNEQFF
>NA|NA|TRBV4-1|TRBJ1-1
TGCGCCAGCAGCCAGGGGACCCTCAGGGGGAACACTGAAGCTTTCTTT
CASSQGTLRGNTEAFF